The 26 T cell receptor beta chains in this list originate from one sample, sequenced in a study of CXCR3-negative and CXCR3-positive naive CD8 T cells. It was by 5' RACE with UMI labels that the TRB cDNA libraries were prepared. TCRdb reanalyzed the 5' RACE reads and collapses them to one entry per CDR3 protein, without DNA. This listing includes some 40,000 distinct CDR3 sequences. The sample taken for sequencing was memory CD8+ T cells from blood. The receptors here all came from a human donor in good health. Some clones in this sample may be carry-over from other donors' samples.

This rearrangement joins TRBV15 to TRBJ2-3; the TCRdb D gene call, TRBD1, has no DNA to confirm it. This CDR3 has 13 residues. The germline CDR1 and CDR2 sequences are LNHNV and YYDKDF (reference sequence). The CDR3 protein is CATSRTGPDTQYF.

V is TRBV21-1 and J is TRBJ2-7; the TRBD2 assignment by TCRdb is unverifiable without DNA. TRBV21-1 is a pseudogene. CDR3 size: 15 residues. This CDR3 is CASSQSRDATLEQYF.

According to its frequency, this clonotype is medium-sized. The V and J genes are TRBV7-6 and TRBJ2-5; TCRdb indicates TRBD1, and absent DNA this call remains unverified. The CDR3 sequence is 15 residues long. Germline V gene sequence: CDR1 SGHVS, CDR2 FNYEAQ. CDR3 loop: CASSPGRGRQETQYF.

The V call is TRBV9, the J call TRBJ1-2; TCRdb names TRBD1, which stays unverified in the absence of DNA. The CDR3 consists of 14 residues. Germline CDR1 and CDR2: SGDLS and YYNGEE. The CDR3 region is CASSETGYDYGYTF.

This chain connects TRBV12-3 or TRBV12-4 to TRBJ1-1; TCRdb's D call of TRBD1 is untestable without DNA. This CDR3 has 12 amino acids. This chain's CDR3 is CASKGPTTEAFF.

The chain is built from TRBV29-1 and TRBJ1-3. In germline, CDR1 is SQVTM, CDR2 ANQGSEA. The CDR3 covers 13 residues. This chain's CDR3 is CSVLSGSGNTIYF.

The J gene is TRBJ2-7, the V gene TRBV7-9; TCRdb calls TRBD1, which cannot be checked without DNA. CDR3 size: 13 residues. Germline CDR1 is SEHNR and CDR2 is FQNEAQ (reference sequence). The CDR3 is CASRRDLSYEQYF.

J is TRBJ2-7 and V is TRBV25-1; TCRdb returns TRBD1, unconfirmable since there is no DNA. CDR1 is MGHDK and CDR2 is SYGVNS in the germline V gene. There are 13 residues in the CDR3. The CDR3 sequence is CASSELGGDEQYF.

Here the CDR3 reads CASRGTGWNEQFF. This chain links TRBV14 with TRBJ2-1; TCRdb lists TRBD2, though no DNA is available to test this call. Germline-derived CDR1 and CDR2 are SGHDN and FVKESK. The CDR3 contains 13 residues.

J is TRBJ2-7 and V is TRBV19; TCRdb's D gene call, TRBD1, goes unchecked for lack of DNA. This CDR3 region has 13 residues. The germline V gene has CDR1 LNHDA and CDR2 SQIVND (reference sequence). CDR3: CATSSGGSYEQYF.

The V and J genes are TRBV28 and TRBJ1-1. CDR3 size: 15 residues. The germline CDR1 and CDR2 sequences are MDHEN and SYDVKM. CDR3 region: CASSWGSESDTEAFF. The full variable domain, completed using reference TRBV28 and TRBJ1-1, is DVKVTQSSRYLVKRTGEKVFLECVQDMDHENMFWYRQDPGLGLRLIYFSYDVKMKEKGDIPEGYSVSREKKERFSLILESASTNQTSMYLCASSWGSESDTEAFFGQGTRLTVV.

V and J are TRBV3-1 and TRBJ2-1. The CDR3 extends over 15 amino acids. Germline-derived CDR1 and CDR2 are LGHDT and YNNKEL (reference sequence). The CDR3: CASSQAWGTYNEQFF.

The chain carries TRBV21-1 and TRBJ2-5; the D call from TCRdb, TRBD1, cannot be confirmed without DNA. TRBV21-1 is a pseudogene segment. The length of the CDR3 is 15 residues. The chain's CDR3 is CASSKAGQSPETQYF.

The genes are TRBV29-1 and TRBJ2-5. The CDR3 runs 14 residues. Germline values: CDR1 SQVTM, CDR2 ANQGSEA. CDR3: CSVEDPTTQETQYF.

CDR3 sequence: CASSIASGGAYNEQFF. This sequence joins TRBV19 and TRBJ2-1; TCRdb lists TRBD2, though no DNA is available to test this call. Germline V CDR1 and CDR2: LNHDA, SQIVND (reference sequence). The CDR3 totals 16 residues.

The chain joins TRBV4-2 to TRBJ1-4. Germline CDR1 is LGHNA and CDR2 is YNFKEQ. This CDR3 contains 15 residues. The CDR3 sequence: CASSQDSGGGEKLFF.

V is TRBV5-6 and J is TRBJ1-2; the D gene TCRdb calls, TRBD1, cannot be checked with no DNA. Per germline, CDR1 SGHDT and CDR2 YYEEEE. The CDR3 has 14 amino acids. This chain's CDR3 is CASSLYFGTTGYTF.

The chain has TRBV5-6 and TRBJ1-5; absent DNA, TCRdb's TRBD1 call cannot be checked. Germline CDR1 SGHDT, CDR2 YYEEEE. The CDR3 covers 14 residues. The CDR3 reads CASSFGQGNQPQHF.

The V call is TRBV10-3, the J call TRBJ1-1. The CDR3 loop spans 13 amino acids. Germline lookup yields CDR1 ENHRY and CDR2 SYGVKD. The CDR3 sequence: CAISESLNTEAFF.

This sequence joins TRBV3-1 and TRBJ2-1; TCRdb picks TRBD2, but there is no DNA to check that call. Germline V gene data show CDR1 as LGHDT and CDR2 as YNNKEL (reference sequence). This CDR3 has 18 residues. The CDR3 region is CASSQAWGSGGAGNEQFF.

The chain combines TRBV7-9 with TRBJ1-5; TCRdb reports TRBD1, a call that lacks DNA to check it against. Germline values: CDR1 SEHNR, CDR2 FQNEAQ (reference sequence). The length of the CDR3 is 17 residues. The CDR3 is CASSSNSGMENNQPQHF.

The gene calls are TRBV7-9 and TRBJ2-1; lacking DNA, the TRBD2 call made by TCRdb goes unchecked. Germline V gene sequence: CDR1 SEHNR, CDR2 FQNEAQ (reference sequence). The CDR3 covers 15 residues. This chain's CDR3 is CASSLRLEGHNEQFF.

This chain uses TRBV7-6 with TRBJ2-1; TCRdb lists TRBD2, though no DNA is available to test this call. The CDR3 covers 19 residues. Per the germline V gene, CDR1 is SGHVS and CDR2 is FNYEAQ. CDR3 sequence reads: CASSFSPEGLAGAWDEQFF.

The V and J genes are TRBV3-1 and TRBJ2-2; the D call from TCRdb, TRBD1, cannot be confirmed without DNA. CDR3 length equals 15 residues. Germline values: CDR1 LGHDT, CDR2 YNNKEL (reference sequence). The CDR3 region is CASSPPGHPSGELFF.

The CDR3 sequence is CASSLGGLGETQYF. V gene TRBV28 combines with J gene TRBJ2-5; TCRdb outputs TRBD2, but without DNA this stays unchecked. From germline, CDR1 is MDHEN and CDR2 SYDVKM. This CDR3 has 14 amino acids.

CDR3 loop: CASSLGYQGNTGELFF. The chain combines TRBV11-2 with TRBJ2-2; the D call of TRBD1 rests on TCRdb alone, since no DNA is present to check it. CDR1 is SGHAT, CDR2 FQNNGV, per germline. CDR3 length: 16 amino acids.